The clone carrying this TCR beta chain was seen once. This record belongs to a study of control samples from healthy donors and cancer patients. The J segment lost 5 bases and the V segment lost 0 bases, leaving 10 bases of the junction unmatched. CDR3 size: 18 residues. Per the germline V gene, CDR1 is SGHTA and CDR2 is FQGTGA. Sequencing was performed with immunoSEQ multiplex PCR; in TCRdb, only in-frame clones are kept and a portion is missing. The table has 150,000 to 200,000 clones, roughly 94% seen once. Sequencing was done on a sample of blood. The clonotype comes from a woman in her forties in good health. The V and J genes are TRBV7-3 and TRBJ2-1; 10 bases fit TRBD2. The CDR3 DNA sequence: TGTGCCAGCAGCTTAACTGGGTGGCTAGCGGGGGAACACAATGAGCAGTTCTTC. Translating gives CASSLTGWLAGEHNEQFF.